Sequencing of this TCR beta chain was carried out in a study of identifying expanded T cells in peripheral blood. V gave up 7 bases and J gave up 0 bases, with 6 bases separating them. The CDR3 totals 13 residues. Germline values: CDR1 MDHEN, CDR2 SYDVKM. Using immunoSEQ multiplex PCR, the repertoire was profiled, and TCRdb retains in-frame clones only, with some absent. The table includes approximately 120,000 clones, about 87% detected once. Collection occurred without any documented infections or immune events in donors. For this clone: Its antigen is undetermined.

Broader study findings: Across healthy donors, higher total template counts meant significantly greater roughly two-week count variance. Over approximately two and four weeks, about 16.4 and 19 clones changed, versus around 1.2 between replicates.

The chain carries TRBV28 and TRBJ2-2; D not resolved. Sequences were obtained from blood. This clonotype originated in a person between 18 and 69 years old in good health. The CDR3 region is CASTPPNTGELFF. The CDR3 DNA is TGTGCCAGCACCCCCCCGAACACCGGGGAGCTGTTTTTT.